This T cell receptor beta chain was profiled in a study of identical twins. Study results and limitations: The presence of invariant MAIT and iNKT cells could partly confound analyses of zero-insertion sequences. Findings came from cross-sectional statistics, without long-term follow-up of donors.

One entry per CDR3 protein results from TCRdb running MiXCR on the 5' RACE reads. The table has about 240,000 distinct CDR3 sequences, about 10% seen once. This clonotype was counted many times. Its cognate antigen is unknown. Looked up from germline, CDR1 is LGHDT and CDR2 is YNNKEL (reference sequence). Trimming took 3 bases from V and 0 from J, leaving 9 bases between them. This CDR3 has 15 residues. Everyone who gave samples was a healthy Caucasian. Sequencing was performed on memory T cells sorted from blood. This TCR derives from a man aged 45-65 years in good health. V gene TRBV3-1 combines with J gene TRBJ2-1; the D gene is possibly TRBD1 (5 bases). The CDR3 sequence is CASSQTASSYNEQFF. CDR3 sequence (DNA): TGTGCCAGCAGCCAGACAGCTAGCTCCTACAATGAGCAGTTCTTC.